This T cell receptor (beta chain) appears in the sequencing data of a study of technical replicates of blood from several donors. The protocol was immunoSEQ multiplex PCR, while the TCRdb copy is restricted to in-frame clones and leaves out a portion. The sample has about 68,000 clones, about 97% seen once. CDR3 length equals 14 residues. Trimming cost V 5 bases and J 3 bases, with 13 bases left between them. Germline V gene sequence: CDR1 SGHNT, CDR2 YENEEA. This clonotype was obtained from a human donor in good health. The gene calls are TRBV11-3 and TRBJ2-5; D is possibly TRBD1 (6 bases). What was sequenced was T cells isolated from PBMCs. The CDR3 region is CASSRRDTKETQYF. The DNA for the CDR3 is TGTGCCAGCAGCCGAAGGGACACCAAAGAGACCCAGTACTTC.